This T cell receptor beta chain was recorded in a study of OX40 agonist ivuxolimab in advanced cancers. The overall study: While on treatment, patients had intravenous ivuxolimab at 0.01 to 10 mg/kg every 2 weeks.

The CDR3 covers 18 residues. J was trimmed by 2 bases and V by 6 bases; bases with no gene match: 15. Germline assignment: CDR1 ENHRY and CDR2 SYGVKD. In the case of this clone: As yet, its antigen is unknown.

Study-wide results and caveats: The CD4+ and CD8+ T cells in the blood had expanded clonally by week 6 at 0.1 to 3.0 mg/kg.

Profiling relied on immunoSEQ multiplex PCR, and the TCRdb table lists in-frame clones only, not all of them. The sample includes some 46,000 clones, roughly 94% seen only once; the top ten take roughly 11%. This sequence joins TRBV10-3 and TRBJ2-2, with TRBD1 identical over 7 bases. The sequencing used CD4+ or CD8+ T cells sorted from blood, collected in a trial of the OX40 agonist ivuxolimab. This clonotype was sampled from an adult with an advanced solid tumor such as melanoma, head and neck, liver or kidney cancer. The CDR3 loop is CAISTKHGRGINTGELFF. CDR3 sequence (DNA): TGTGCCATCAGCACGAAACATGGCAGGGGGATTAACACCGGGGAGCTGTTTTTT.